These T cell receptor beta chains were read from a single sample in a study of neurological immune-mediated disorders. MiXCR, applied by TCRdb to the 5' RACE reads, yields one record per CDR3 protein. This table has 50,000 to 60,000 distinct CDR3 sequences, less than 2.5% appearing once. The sequenced sample consisted of PBMCs. The receptors shown here come from a man aged 50 to 59 with multiple sclerosis. The conserved cysteine and the conserved F or W are not part of the CDR3 here. The order of the fields is V gene, D gene, J gene, CDR3 protein. D genes are given only for firm matches.

TRBV15,TRBD2,TRBJ2-3,ATSKSGVRTDTQY
TRBV28,NA,TRBJ2-4,ATLEGGTKNIQY
TRBV15,NA,TRBJ2-5,ATSGVTQETQY
TRBV5-1,TRBD2,TRBJ2-5,ASSRLADRQETQY
TRBV7-2,TRBD1,TRBJ2-1,ASSPGTGVYNEQF
TRBV7-6,TRBD2,TRBJ2-3,ASSAPSGGLGDTQY
TRBV5-1,TRBD1,TRBJ1-2,ASSLGQGGYGYT
TRBV20-1,NA,TRBJ1-3,SADVSGNTIY
TRBV21-1,NA,TRBJ2-7,ASSKLSRGYEQY
TRBV20-1,TRBD1,TRBJ2-2,SAPRGQGRTGELF
TRBV25-1,TRBD1,TRBJ1-2,ASSDSQGNYGYT
TRBV12-3/TRBV12-4,NA,TRBJ2-3,ASRRDEDTQY
TRBV5-4,TRBD2,TRBJ2-5,ASRLAGGGETQY
TRBV12-3/TRBV12-4,TRBD2,TRBJ2-1,ASTLTSGGNEQF
TRBV21-1,NA,TRBJ1-2,ASPGRLGYT
TRBV12-3/TRBV12-4,NA,TRBJ1-1,ASSLRENTEAF
TRBV6-5,NA,TRBJ2-7,ASSYSGKGVIEQY
TRBV7-6,NA,TRBJ1-1,ASSLRVLISLLTEAF
TRBV12-3/TRBV12-4,TRBD1,TRBJ1-5,ASRLTGTDQPQH
TRBV15,NA,TRBJ1-5,ATSVIVDIGRHNQPQH
TRBV5-1,NA,TRBJ1-2,ASSFDNYGYT
TRBV12-3/TRBV12-4,TRBD2,TRBJ2-2,ASSRTSGGTANTGELF
TRBV20-1,TRBD2,TRBJ2-7,STTSGVYEQY
TRBV19,NA,TRBJ2-5,ASSKDGDRAQTQY
TRBV20-1,TRBD1,TRBJ2-7,SASAGTATYEQY
TRBV12-3/TRBV12-4,TRBD1,TRBJ1-2,ASRTNRGSYGYT
TRBV12-3/TRBV12-4,TRBD1,TRBJ1-2,ASRGGQFYGYT
TRBV5-1,NA,TRBJ2-1,ASSLVQGSPGEQF
TRBV20-1,NA,TRBJ2-1,SARVGYNEQF
TRBV29-1,TRBD1,TRBJ2-1,SVARTGVYNEQF
TRBV9,NA,TRBJ1-1,ASKPGETEAF
TRBV6-4,NA,TRBJ2-1,ASSDSVGATYNEQF
TRBV20-1,TRBD2,TRBJ2-3,SARDLAGGPDTQY
TRBV15,NA,TRBJ2-7,ATSSWGSEQY
TRBV6-2/TRBV6-3,NA,TRBJ2-3,ASSYSASDTQY
TRBV7-2,TRBD1,TRBJ2-7,ASSLEGATYEQY